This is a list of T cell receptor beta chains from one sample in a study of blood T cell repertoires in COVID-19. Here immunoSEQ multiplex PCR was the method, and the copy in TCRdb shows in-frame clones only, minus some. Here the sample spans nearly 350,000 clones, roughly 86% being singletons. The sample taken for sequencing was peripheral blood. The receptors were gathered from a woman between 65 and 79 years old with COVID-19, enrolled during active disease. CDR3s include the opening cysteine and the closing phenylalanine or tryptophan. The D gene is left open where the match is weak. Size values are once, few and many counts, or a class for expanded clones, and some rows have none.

CDR3: CASGDDRWNGYTF; DNA: TGTGCTAGTGGTGACGACAGGTGGAATGGCTACACCTTC; J: TRBJ1-2; size: .; D: .; V: TRBV12-5
CDR3: CASSLVTASTDTQYF; DNA: TGCGCCAGCAGCTTGGTAACAGCTAGCACAGATACGCAGTATTTT; J: TRBJ2-3; size: .; D: .; V: TRBV5-1
CDR3: CASSLQRPKGGTNYGYTF; DNA: TGTGCCAGCAGCTTACAAAGACCGAAAGGGGGTACTAACTATGGCTACACCTTC; J: TRBJ1-2; size: .; D: .; V: TRBV11-2
CDR3: CASSSQGAVYNEQFF; DNA: TGTGCCAGCAGCTCGCAGGGGGCGGTCTACAATGAGCAGTTCTTC; J: TRBJ2-1; size: .; D: TRBD1; V: TRBV7-2
CDR3: CANPMGREGTTEAFF; DNA: TGTGCCAATCCGATGGGGCGGGAGGGCACTACTGAAGCTTTCTTT; J: TRBJ1-1; size: .; D: .; V: TRBV21-1
CDR3: CASRFSNQPQHF; DNA: TGTGCCAGCAGATTCTCTAATCAGCCCCAGCATTTT; J: TRBJ1-5; size: .; D: .; V: TRBV2
CDR3: CASSLGRAGYGYTF; DNA: TGTGCCAGCAGCTTGGGGAGGGCTGGCTATGGCTACACCTTC; J: TRBJ1-2; size: .; D: .; V: TRBV5-6
CDR3: CASSEGGQGDQPQHF; DNA: TGCGCCAGCAGTGAGGGGGGACAGGGTGATCAGCCCCAGCATTTT; J: TRBJ1-5; size: .; D: TRBD1; V: TRBV10-2
CDR3: CASALGGVDTEAFF; DNA: TGTGCTAGTGCCCTGGGGGGAGTGGACACTGAAGCTTTCTTT; J: TRBJ1-1; size: .; D: .; V: TRBV12-5
CDR3: CASNPPGTNNNEQFF; DNA: TGTGCCAGCAACCCGCCCGGGACTAACAACAATGAGCAGTTCTTC; J: TRBJ2-1; size: .; D: TRBD2; V: TRBV7-9
CDR3: CASSPSTTTEAFF; DNA: TGCGCCAGCAGCCCCTCGACAACCACTGAAGCTTTCTTT; J: TRBJ1-1; size: .; D: .; V: TRBV5-1
CDR3: CASSWDRFEKLFF; DNA: TGTGCCAGCAGCTGGGACAGGTTCGAAAAACTGTTTTTT; J: TRBJ1-4; size: .; D: TRBD1; V: TRBV11-2
CDR3: CASSLIQGSNQPQHF; DNA: TGTGCCAGCAGTTTGATACAGGGGTCAAATCAGCCCCAGCATTTT; J: TRBJ1-5; size: .; D: TRBD1; V: TRBV6-6
CDR3: CASSLDDRTEAFF; DNA: TGCGCCAGCAGCTTGGATGACAGAACTGAAGCTTTCTTT; J: TRBJ1-1; size: .; D: .; V: TRBV5-1
CDR3: CASSMGEAPLHF; DNA: TGTGCCAGTAGTATGGGAGAAGCACCCCTCCACTTT; J: TRBJ1-6; size: .; D: .; V: TRBV19
CDR3: CASSLGTGKYEQYF; DNA: TGTGCCAGCAGCCTGGGGACAGGGAAGTACGAGCAGTACTTC; J: TRBJ2-7; size: once; D: TRBD1; V: TRBV6-6